The entry that follows covers one TCR beta chain sequence. Its cognate antigen is unknown. The data stem from a study of T cell responses to AZD1222 COVID-19 vaccine. Study-level results: Spike-specific TCR breadth and depth rose after two AZD1222 doses.

Profiled with immunoSEQ multiplex PCR; TCRdb holds only in-frame clones, not every one. The data hold about 100,000 clones, with about 85% observed a single time. V lost 3 bases to trimming and J lost 6 bases; unmatched junction nucleotides: 3. This CDR3 contains 14 residues. The germline CDR1 and CDR2 sequences are SGHRS and YFSETQ. This receptor was taken from an adult in good health. V gene TRBV5-1 combines with J gene TRBJ2-7; 13 bases are a match to TRBD2. The specimen comprised peripheral blood, sampled on day 0 of AZD1222 vaccination. CDR3 in DNA: TGCGCCAGCAGCTCGGGACTAGCGGGAATCGAGCAGTACTTC. Translated: CASSSGLAGIEQYF.